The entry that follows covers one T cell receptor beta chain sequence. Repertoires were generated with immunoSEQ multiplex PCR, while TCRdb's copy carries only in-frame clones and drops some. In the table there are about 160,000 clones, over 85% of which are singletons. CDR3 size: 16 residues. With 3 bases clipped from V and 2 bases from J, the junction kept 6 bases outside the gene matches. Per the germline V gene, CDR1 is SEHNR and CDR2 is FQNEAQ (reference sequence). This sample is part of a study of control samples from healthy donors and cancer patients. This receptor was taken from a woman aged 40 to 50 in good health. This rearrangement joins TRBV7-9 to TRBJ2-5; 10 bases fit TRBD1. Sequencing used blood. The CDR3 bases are TGTGCCAGCAGCTTTCGCCGGGACAGGGGACAAGAGACCCAGTACTTC. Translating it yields CASSFRRDRGQETQYF.